The 6 T cell receptor beta chains below come from one sample, sequenced in a study of cytomegalovirus exposure and HLA in healthy donors. PCR used 60 Vbeta primers and 13 Jbeta primers. Using immunoSEQ multiplex PCR, the repertoire was profiled, and TCRdb retains in-frame clones only, with some absent. The table shows around 190,000 clones, with 86% occurring only once. Source material: PBMCs. All receptors derive from a woman in her 30s in good health and CMV-seronegative.

V is TRBV6-5 and J is TRBJ2-7; 7 bases map to TRBD1. With 6 bases clipped from V and 3 bases from J, the junction kept 5 bases outside the gene matches. Per germline, CDR1 MNHEY and CDR2 SVGAGI. The CDR3 contains 13 residues. The CDR3 sequence is CASRPRGYYEQYF. CDR3 coding DNA: TGTGCCAGCAGACCCAGGGGGTACTACGAGCAGTACTTC.

The genes are TRBV27 and TRBJ2-3; TRBD1 matches 9 bases. The CDR3 contains 15 residues. The germline V gene encodes CDR1 MNHEY and CDR2 SMNVEV (reference sequence). V lost 4 bases to trimming and J lost 1 base; unmatched junction nucleotides: 3. The CDR3 nucleotides read TGTGCCAGCAGTTCGTGGACAGGGGGCACAGATACGCAGTATTTT. It yields the protein CASSSWTGGTDTQYF.

The chain is built from TRBV19 and TRBJ1-5, with D perhaps matching TRBD1 (6 bases). This CDR3 has 12 amino acids. Trimming stripped 5 bases from V and 6 bases from J, with 8 bases between. Germline V gene sequence: CDR1 LNHDA, CDR2 SQIVND (reference sequence). The chain's CDR3 is CASSVQGQPQHF. The DNA for the CDR3 is TGTGCCAGTAGTGTACAGGGTCAGCCCCAGCATTTT.

The V gene is TRBV7-9, the J gene TRBJ2-2; the match to TRBD1 covers 9 bases. The V segment lost 3 bases and the J segment 2 bases; nucleotides outside the gene matches: 7. Germline-derived CDR1 and CDR2 are SEHNR and FQNEAQ (reference sequence). The length of the CDR3 is 17 residues. As DNA, the CDR3 is TGTGCCAGCAGCTTTCGACTTACAGGGGGCAACACCGGGGAGCTGTTTTTT. It yields the protein CASSFRLTGGNTGELFF. Full variable domain (rest looked up from reference TRBV7-9 and TRBJ2-2): DTGVSQNPRHKITKRGQNVTFRCDPISEHNRLYWYRQTLGQGPEFLTYFQNEAQLEKSRLLSDRFSAERPKGSFSTLEIQRTEQGDSAMYLCASSFRLTGGNTGELFFGEGSRLTVL.

The chain has TRBV28 and TRBJ2-3; D might be TRBD2 (7 bases). V dropped 6 bases and J dropped 8 bases, with 21 bases sitting between them. Germline V gives CDR1 MDHEN, CDR2 SYDVKM. The CDR3 is made up of 15 amino acids. This CDR3 reads CASSRLPYREGTQYF. The DNA of the CDR3 is TGTGCCAGCAGCCGACTACCTTACAGGGAGGGTACGCAGTATTTT.

This clone was found once. The chain recombines TRBV7-9 with TRBJ2-2; a weak D match, TRBD2 (5 bases). The CDR3 consists of 16 residues. V was pared by 1 base and J by 6 bases, with 15 bases between. In germline, CDR1 is SEHNR, CDR2 FQNEAQ (reference sequence). The CDR3 protein is CASSLESRVLAGELFF. In DNA, the CDR3 is TGTGCCAGCAGCTTAGAAAGCAGAGTACTAGCCGGGGAGCTGTTTTTT. Drawing the rest from reference TRBV7-9 and TRBJ2-2, the complete variable domain is DTGVSQNPRHKITKRGQNVTFRCDPISEHNRLYWYRQTLGQGPEFLTYFQNEAQLEKSRLLSDRFSAERPKGSFSTLEIQRTEQGDSAMYLCASSLESRVLAGELFFGEGSRLTVL.